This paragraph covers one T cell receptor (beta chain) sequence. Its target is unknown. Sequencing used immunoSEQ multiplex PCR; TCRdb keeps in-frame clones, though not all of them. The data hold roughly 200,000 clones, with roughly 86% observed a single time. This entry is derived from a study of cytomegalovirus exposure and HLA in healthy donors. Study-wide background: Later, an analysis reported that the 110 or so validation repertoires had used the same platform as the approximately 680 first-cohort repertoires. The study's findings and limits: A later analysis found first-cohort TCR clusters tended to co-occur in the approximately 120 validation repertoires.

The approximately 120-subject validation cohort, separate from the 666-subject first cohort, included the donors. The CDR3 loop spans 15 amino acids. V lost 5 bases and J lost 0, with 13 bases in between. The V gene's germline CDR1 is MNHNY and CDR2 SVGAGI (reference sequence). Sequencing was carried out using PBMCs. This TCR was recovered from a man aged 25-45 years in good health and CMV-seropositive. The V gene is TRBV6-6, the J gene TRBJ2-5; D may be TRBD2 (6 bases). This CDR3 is CASSKPGTYQETQYF. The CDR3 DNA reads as TGTGCCAGCAGTAAACCCGGGACTTACCAAGAGACCCAGTACTTC.